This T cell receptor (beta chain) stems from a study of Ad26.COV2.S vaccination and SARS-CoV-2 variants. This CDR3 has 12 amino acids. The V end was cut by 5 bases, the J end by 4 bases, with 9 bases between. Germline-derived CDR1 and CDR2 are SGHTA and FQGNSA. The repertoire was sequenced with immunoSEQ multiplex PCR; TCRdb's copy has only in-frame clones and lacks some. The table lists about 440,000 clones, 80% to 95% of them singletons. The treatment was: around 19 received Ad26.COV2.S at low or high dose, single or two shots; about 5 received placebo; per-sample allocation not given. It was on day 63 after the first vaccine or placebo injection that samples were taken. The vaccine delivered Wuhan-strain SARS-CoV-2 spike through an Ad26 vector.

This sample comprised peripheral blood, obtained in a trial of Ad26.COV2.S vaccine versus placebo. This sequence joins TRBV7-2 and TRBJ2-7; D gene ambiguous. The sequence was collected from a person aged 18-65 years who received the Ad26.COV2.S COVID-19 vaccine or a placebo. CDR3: CASSMTGYEQYF. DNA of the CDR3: TGTGCCAGCAGCATGACGGGTTACGAGCAGTACTTC.